This T cell receptor (beta chain) is drawn from a study of regulatory T cells in long-lasting Graves disease. There are 18 residues in the CDR3. Germline CDR1 reads SGHRS; CDR2 reads YFSETQ. The ends lost 1 base at V and 5 bases at J; junction bases unmatched: 8. Both iRepertoire HTBI primers and Arm-PCR of CDR3 regions were used to build the TCR beta libraries. TCRdb redid the calling of the multiplex PCR reads with MiXCR, one entry per CDR3 protein. The sample includes over 350,000 distinct CDR3 sequences, 14% of them seen just once. Time point indicated: newly diagnosed GD, antithyroid drugs for less than 3 months. Researchers made the TCR library from RNA that was extracted from PBMCs. Diagnosing Graves' disease relied on the American Thyroid Association guidelines. An endocrinology department in Xi'an, China, supplied the patients. Study outcomes and limitations: Accuracy may have been reduced by the small sample size. Clonotypes that were public and shared totalled about 2,500 in persistent patients versus 750 to 1,000 in new patients.

This clonotype was observed a handful of times. The antigen remains unidentified. This sample also appeared in a second study, on T cells in Graves' hyperthyroidism and ophthalmopathy.

V and J are TRBV5-1 and TRBJ2-2; 13 nucleotides line up with TRBD2. The TCR originated in a woman in her 50s with Graves disease. Here the sequenced sample was peripheral blood mononuclear cells (PBMCs), taken at new diagnosis, from a patient treated with antithyroid drugs. The CDR3 coding sequence is TGCGCCAGCAGCTTGTTTCGGACTAGCGGGAGCCCTACCGGGGAGCTGTTTTTT. This encodes CASSLFRTSGSPTGELFF.